The 23 T cell receptor beta chains listed next were all sequenced from one sample in a study of blood T cell repertoires in COVID-19. Sequenced by immunoSEQ multiplex PCR; TCRdb stores in-frame clones only, minus some. Of 200,000 to 300,000 clones listed, about 85% were seen once; the top ten hold about 7%. Input material: peripheral blood. These receptor sequences come from a man in his 60s who had recovered from COVID-19.

The genes are TRBV6-2 or TRBV6-3 and TRBJ2-7; 11 bases map to TRBD1. Germline CDR1 MNHEY, CDR2 SVGEGT. The CDR3 loop spans 16 amino acids. The V and J ends lost 6 bases and 5 bases, in that order; junction bases with no gene match: 12. CDR3 loop: CASSPIGQGARDEQYF. Written as DNA, the CDR3 is TGTGCCAGCAGCCCTATCGGACAGGGGGCGAGGGACGAGCAGTACTTC.

The V call is TRBV5-1, the J call TRBJ1-1; D is undetermined. CDR1 and CDR2 (germline): SGHRS, YFSETQ. Trimming removed 4 bases from V and 1 base from J, with 17 bases in between. This CDR3 region has 16 residues. CDR3 protein: CASSDLTDSGNTEAFF. As DNA, the CDR3 is TGCGCCAGCAGCGATCTGACGGATTCGGGGAACACTGAAGCTTTCTTT.

The V call is TRBV27, the J call TRBJ2-2, with D maybe TRBD1 (5 bases). The CDR3 has 16 residues. Germline lookup yields CDR1 MNHEY and CDR2 SMNVEV (reference sequence). With 1 base removed from V and 6 bases from J, the gap between germline ends came to 15 bases. The CDR3 sequence: CASSLWGPWGSGELFF. CDR3 DNA sequence: TGTGCCAGCAGTTTATGGGGCCCATGGGGATCCGGGGAGCTGTTTTTT.

J is TRBJ2-2 and V is TRBV6-2 or TRBV6-3; D is unresolved. Germline loops: CDR1 MNHEY, CDR2 SVGEGT. Trimming removed 2 bases from V and 5 bases from J, with 15 bases in between. This CDR3 comprises 16 residues. The CDR3 DNA reads as TGTGCCAGCAGTTACGCGACTGGCAGTGGAACCGGGGAGCTGTTTTTT. Its protein is CASSYATGSGTGELFF.

This clone was counted between two and nine times. This CDR3 is also generated by other DNA sequences in the sample. The V gene is TRBV5-1, the J gene TRBJ1-1, with D perhaps matching TRBD1 (6 bases). From germline, CDR1 is SGHRS and CDR2 YFSETQ. This CDR3 comprises 12 residues. Trimming stripped 4 bases from V and 7 bases from J, with 11 bases between. CDR3 nucleotides: TGCGCCAGCAGCGGGGGCCCGCTTGAAGCTTTCTTT. Residues: CASSGGPLEAFF.

Only one count was recorded for this clone. The V gene is TRBV6-5, the J gene TRBJ2-1; no reliable D call. CDR1 MNHEY and CDR2 SVGAGI come from the germline V gene. The CDR3 has 13 amino acids. Between the trimmed V and J ends, which lost 0 bases and 6 bases, there was a span of 6 bases. CDR3 bases: TGTGCCAGCAGTTACTCGGGCTCCAATGAGCAGTTCTTC. As protein: CASSYSGSNEQFF.

The chain is built from TRBV5-1 and TRBJ1-4; 8 bases map to TRBD1. V shed 4 bases, J shed 11 bases, and the junction held 10 bases outside the gene matches. Germline CDR1 is SGHRS and CDR2 is YFSETQ. The CDR3 spans 14 residues. The CDR3 nucleotides are TGCGCCAGCAGCGTAGGACAGGGTGGAAGGAAACTGTTTTTT. Encoded protein: CASSVGQGGRKLFF.

The chain recombines TRBV18 with TRBJ1-1; the D gene is possibly TRBD1 (6 bases). This CDR3 has 17 residues. V was clipped by 0 bases and J by 1 base, with 15 bases between them. CDR1 is KGHSH, CDR2 LQKENI, per germline. The CDR3 nucleotides are TGTGCCAGCTCACCACCGGGACACCTAGGTGGGAACACTGAAGCTTTCTTT. This gives the protein CASSPPGHLGGNTEAFF.

This CDR3 reads CATTSRSNTEAFF. CDR3 nucleotides: TGTGCCACCACTAGCCGGTCGAACACTGAAGCTTTCTTT. The V gene is TRBV24-1, the J gene TRBJ1-1; D unresolved. The CDR3 loop spans 13 amino acids. The germline CDR1 and CDR2 sequences are KGHDR and SFDVKD. V dropped 8 bases and J dropped 1 base, with 10 bases sitting between them.

The chain combines TRBV19 with TRBJ2-3; the D gene is possibly TRBD1 (5 bases). Germline V gives CDR1 LNHDA, CDR2 SQIVND (reference sequence). Trimming pared 3 bases from V and 6 bases from J, leaving 16 bases between. This CDR3 is 15 amino acids long. CDR3 residues: CASSMNGRARDTQYF. The CDR3 bases are TGTGCCAGTAGTATGAACGGCAGGGCCCGGGATACGCAGTATTTT.

The CDR3 DNA reads as TGCGCCAGCAGGCCGGGTGTCGATGAAAAACTGTTTTTT. This encodes CASRPGVDEKLFF. The chain employs TRBV5-1 and TRBJ1-4, with D hard to call. V lost 5 bases to trimming and J lost 6 bases, with 11 bases between them. Germline V gives CDR1 SGHRS, CDR2 YFSETQ. The CDR3 extends over 13 amino acids.

This clone has just one count. The rearrangement uses TRBV6-6 and TRBJ1-1; D is undetermined. This CDR3 contains 14 residues. The germline CDR1 and CDR2 sequences are MNHNY and SVGAGI (reference sequence). Trimming shortened V by 4 bases and J by 5 bases, and 14 bases separated the two germline ends. CDR3 DNA: TGTGCCAGCAGTTTTAAGTCTTCGGGGACTGAAGCTTTCTTT. It codes for CASSFKSSGTEAFF.

The chain carries TRBV19 and TRBJ1-2; the match to TRBD1 covers 8 bases. The CDR3 has 15 amino acids. V lost 4 bases to trimming and J lost 2 bases; unmatched junction nucleotides: 6. CDR1 is LNHDA, CDR2 SQIVND, per germline (reference sequence). The CDR3 loop reads CASSRQGRGNYGYTF. The CDR3 DNA follows: TGTGCCAGTAGTAGACAGGGGCGAGGGAACTATGGCTACACCTTC.

The chain employs TRBV2 and TRBJ1-4; D uncertain. The germline V and J ends were trimmed by 6 bases and 0 bases, with 8 bases remaining between them. CDR1 is SNHLY, CDR2 FYNNEI, per germline. The CDR3 is 14 amino acids. The CDR3 nucleotides are TGTGCCAGCAGGGAACAGACAACTAATGAAAAACTGTTTTTT. Amino acid sequence: CASREQTTNEKLFF.

V usage is TRBV10-2 and J usage is TRBJ2-1; TRBD1 aligns across 7 bases. V trimming: 7 bases; J trimming: 1 base; junction bases outside the gene matches: 7. CDR3 length: 15 residues. The germline gives CDR1 WSHSY, CDR2 SAAADI. The CDR3 DNA is TGCGCCAGCACTTGGGACAGCAATTCCTACAATGAGCAGTTCTTC. It specifies CASTWDSNSYNEQFF.

The chain employs TRBV3-1 (or the pseudogene TRBV3-2) and TRBJ1-2; D is uncertain. V lost 1 base and J 0 bases, leaving 9 bases between the germline ends. CDR3 size: 15 residues. CDR1 is LGHDT and CDR2 is YNNKEL in the germline V gene (reference sequence). CDR3 protein: CASSQATGANYGYTF. CDR3 in DNA: TGTGCCAGCAGCCAAGCGACGGGAGCTAACTATGGCTACACCTTC.

The rearrangement links TRBV6-1 to TRBJ1-2; D is possibly TRBD1 (5 bases). This CDR3 contains 14 residues. V was clipped by 2 bases and J by 6 bases, with 13 bases between them. Germline CDR1 reads MNHNS; CDR2 reads SASEGT. The CDR3 reads CASSEIMWGDGYTF. DNA of the CDR3: TGTGCCAGCAGTGAAATAATGTGGGGGGATGGCTACACCTTC.

The chain carries TRBV19 and TRBJ2-5; perhaps TRBD2 as D (6 bases). The germline V gene encodes CDR1 LNHDA and CDR2 SQIVND (reference sequence). Trimming removed 1 base from V and 2 bases from J, with 8 bases in between. There are 14 residues in the CDR3. The CDR3 reads CASSIAGLQETQYF. The CDR3 nucleotides read TGTGCCAGTAGTATAGCGGGACTGCAAGAGACCCAGTACTTC.

The chain is built from TRBV6-5 and TRBJ1-5; D gene uncertain. CDR1 and CDR2 (germline): MNHEY, SVGAGI. V was pared by 5 bases and J by 3 bases, with 14 bases between. The length of the CDR3 is 15 residues. The CDR3 region is CASSMRATSNQPQHF. The DNA of the CDR3 is TGTGCCAGCAGTATGAGGGCTACTTCCAATCAGCCCCAGCATTTT.

The genes are TRBV30 and TRBJ1-3; weak D call: TRBD1 (5 bases). The V end was cut by 7 bases, the J end by 6 bases, with 22 bases between. This CDR3 comprises 15 residues. Germline V lookup: CDR1 GTSNPN, CDR2 SVGIG (reference sequence). CDR3 region: CASTGGRASENTIYF. The CDR3 DNA sequence: TGTGCCTCTACTGGTGGCAGGGCCTCGGAAAACACCATATATTTT.

The chain uses TRBV28 and TRBJ1-3; perhaps TRBD1 as D (6 bases). From germline, CDR1 is MDHEN and CDR2 SYDVKM. The CDR3 spans 14 residues. V gave up 0 bases and J gave up 6 bases, with 9 bases separating them. The CDR3 is CASSLWAGANTIYF. The CDR3 DNA follows: TGTGCCAGCAGTTTATGGGCAGGGGCAAACACCATATATTTT.

The V call is TRBV7-2, the J call TRBJ2-6; TRBD1 matches 9 bases. V dropped 1 base and J dropped 2; count of bases not matched to a gene: 0. Looked up from germline, CDR1 is SGHTA and CDR2 is FQGNSA. This CDR3 has 16 residues. Written as DNA, the CDR3 is TGTGCCAGCAGCTTAGGGACAGGGGCTGGGGCCAACGTCCTGACTTTC. It specifies CASSLGTGAGANVLTF.

This clone was observed once. The chain recombines TRBV2 with TRBJ1-5; a weak D match, TRBD1 (5 bases). The CDR3 runs 12 residues. Trimming removed 4 bases at V and 6 bases at J, with 7 bases between. Germline CDR1 SNHLY, CDR2 FYNNEI. The CDR3 spells CASSARAQPQHF. CDR3 bases: TGTGCCAGCAGTGCCAGGGCTCAGCCCCAGCATTTT.